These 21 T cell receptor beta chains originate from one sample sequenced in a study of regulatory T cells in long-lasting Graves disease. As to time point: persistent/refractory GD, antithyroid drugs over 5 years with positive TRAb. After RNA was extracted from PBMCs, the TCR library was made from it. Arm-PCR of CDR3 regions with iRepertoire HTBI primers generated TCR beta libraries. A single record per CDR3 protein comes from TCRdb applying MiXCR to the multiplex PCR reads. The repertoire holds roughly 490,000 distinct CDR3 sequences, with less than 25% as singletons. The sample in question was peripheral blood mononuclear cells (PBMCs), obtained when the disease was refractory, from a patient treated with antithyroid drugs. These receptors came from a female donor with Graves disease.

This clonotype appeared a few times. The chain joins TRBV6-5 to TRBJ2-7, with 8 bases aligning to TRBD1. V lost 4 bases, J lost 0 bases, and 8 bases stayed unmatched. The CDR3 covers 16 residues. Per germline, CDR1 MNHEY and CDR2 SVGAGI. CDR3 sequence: CASSSPRGLSSYEQYF. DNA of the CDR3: TGTGCCAGCAGTTCCCCCAGGGGGCTTAGCTCCTACGAGCAGTACTTC.

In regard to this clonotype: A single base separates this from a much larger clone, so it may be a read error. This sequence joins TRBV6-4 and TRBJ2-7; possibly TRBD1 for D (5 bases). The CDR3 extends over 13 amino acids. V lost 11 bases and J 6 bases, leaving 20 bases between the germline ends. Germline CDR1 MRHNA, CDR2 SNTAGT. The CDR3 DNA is TGTGCCTGCATGCAGGGCTTGGCGAGCGAGCAGTACTTC. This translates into CACMQGLASEQYF.

The CDR3 reads CASSLQGRDLEQYF. CDR3 coding DNA: TGTGCCAGCAGCTTACAGGGGAGGGACCTCGAGCAGTACTTC. The chain joins TRBV5-4 to TRBJ2-7; TRBD1 or TRBD2 may be the D gene (7 bases each). Trimming took 2 bases from V and 6 from J, leaving 15 bases between them. This CDR3 is built from 14 residues. In germline, CDR1 is SGHNT, CDR2 YYREEE (reference sequence).

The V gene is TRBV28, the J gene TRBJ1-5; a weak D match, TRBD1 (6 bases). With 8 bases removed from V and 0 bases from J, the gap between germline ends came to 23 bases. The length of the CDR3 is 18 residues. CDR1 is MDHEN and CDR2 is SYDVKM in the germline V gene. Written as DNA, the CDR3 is TGTGCCAGCTCACCAATGGGAACAGGGACATATAGCAATCAGCCCCAGCATTTT. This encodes CASSPMGTGTYSNQPQHF.

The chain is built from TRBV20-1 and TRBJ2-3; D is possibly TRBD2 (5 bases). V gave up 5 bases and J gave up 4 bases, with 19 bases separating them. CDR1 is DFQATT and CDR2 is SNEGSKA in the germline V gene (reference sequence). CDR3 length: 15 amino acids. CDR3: CSAQPLRGMADTQYF. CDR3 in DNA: TGCAGTGCTCAACCCCTACGGGGAATGGCAGATACGCAGTATTTT.

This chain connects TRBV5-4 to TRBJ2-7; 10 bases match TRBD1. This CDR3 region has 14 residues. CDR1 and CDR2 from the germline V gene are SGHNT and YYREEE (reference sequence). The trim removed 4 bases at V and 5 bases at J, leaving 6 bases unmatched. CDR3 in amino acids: CASSTRQGADEQYF. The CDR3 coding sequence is TGTGCCAGCAGCACACGACAGGGGGCCGACGAGCAGTACTTC.

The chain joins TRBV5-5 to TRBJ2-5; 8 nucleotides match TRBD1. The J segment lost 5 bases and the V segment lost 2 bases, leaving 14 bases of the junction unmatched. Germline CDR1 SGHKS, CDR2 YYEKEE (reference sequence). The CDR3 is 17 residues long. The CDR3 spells CASSLGTGAGGEETQYF. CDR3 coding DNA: TGTGCCAGCAGCTTAGGGACCGGGGCAGGGGGCGAGGAGACCCAGTACTTC.

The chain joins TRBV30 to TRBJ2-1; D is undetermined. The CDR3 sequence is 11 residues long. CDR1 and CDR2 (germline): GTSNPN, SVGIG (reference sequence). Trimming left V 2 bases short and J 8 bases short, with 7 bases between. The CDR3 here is CAWSRNYEQFF. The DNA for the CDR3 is TGTGCCTGGAGTCGAAACTATGAGCAGTTCTTC.

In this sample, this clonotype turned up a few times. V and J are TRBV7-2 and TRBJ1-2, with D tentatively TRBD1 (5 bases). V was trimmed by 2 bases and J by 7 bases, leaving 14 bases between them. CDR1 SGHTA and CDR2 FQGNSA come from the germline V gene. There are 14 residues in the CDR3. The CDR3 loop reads CASSLTGPTAGYTF. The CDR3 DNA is TGTGCCAGCAGCTTAACGGGGCCTACCGCTGGCTACACCTTC.

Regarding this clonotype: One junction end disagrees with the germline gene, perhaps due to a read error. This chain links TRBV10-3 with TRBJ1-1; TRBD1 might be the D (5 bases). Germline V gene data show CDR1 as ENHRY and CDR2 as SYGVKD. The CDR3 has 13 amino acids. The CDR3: CAIRGSQDTEALF. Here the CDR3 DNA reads TGTGCCATCAGAGGGTCGCAGGACACTGAAGCTCTCTTT.

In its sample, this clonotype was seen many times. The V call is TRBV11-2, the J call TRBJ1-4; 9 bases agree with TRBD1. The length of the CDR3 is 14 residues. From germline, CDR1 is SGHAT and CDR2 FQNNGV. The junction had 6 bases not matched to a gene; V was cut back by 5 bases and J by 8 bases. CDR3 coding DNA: TGTGCCAGCAGCCGGGACAGGGTGGAAGAAAAACTGTTTTTT. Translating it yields CASSRDRVEEKLFF.

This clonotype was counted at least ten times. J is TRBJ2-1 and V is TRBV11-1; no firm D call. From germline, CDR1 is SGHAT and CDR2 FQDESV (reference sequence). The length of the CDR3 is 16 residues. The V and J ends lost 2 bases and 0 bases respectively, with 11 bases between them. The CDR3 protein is CASSLTRYSSYNEQFF. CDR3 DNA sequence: TGTGCCAGCAGCTTAACCCGCTATAGCTCCTACAATGAGCAGTTCTTC. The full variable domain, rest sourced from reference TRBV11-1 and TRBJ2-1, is EAEVAQSPRYKITEKSQAVAFWCDPISGHATLYWYRQILGQGPELLVQFQDESVVDDSQLPKDRFSAERLKGVDSTLKIQPAELGDSAMYLCASSLTRYSSYNEQFFGPGTRLTVL.

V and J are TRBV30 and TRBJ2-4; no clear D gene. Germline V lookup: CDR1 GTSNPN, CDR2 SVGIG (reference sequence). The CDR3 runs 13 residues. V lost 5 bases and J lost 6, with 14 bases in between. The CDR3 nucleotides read TGTGCCTGGGGTAGACTCGAAAGAAACATTCAGTACTTC. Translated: CAWGRLERNIQYF.

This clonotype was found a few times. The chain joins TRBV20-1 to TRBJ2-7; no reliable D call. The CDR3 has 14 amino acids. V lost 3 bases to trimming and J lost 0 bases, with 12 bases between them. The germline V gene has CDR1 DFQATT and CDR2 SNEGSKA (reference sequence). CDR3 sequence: CSASGWSSSYEQYF. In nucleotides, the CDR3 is TGCAGTGCTAGCGGCTGGTCCTCCTCCTACGAGCAGTACTTC.

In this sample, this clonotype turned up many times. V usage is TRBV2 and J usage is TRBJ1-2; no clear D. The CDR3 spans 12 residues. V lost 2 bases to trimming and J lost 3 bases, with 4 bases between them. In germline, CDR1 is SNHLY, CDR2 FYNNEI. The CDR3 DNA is TGTGCCAGCAGTGAAAGTTACTATGGCTACACCTTC. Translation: CASSESYYGYTF. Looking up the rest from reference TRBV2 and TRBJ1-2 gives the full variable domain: EPEVTQTPSHQVTQMGQEVILRCVPISNHLYFYWYRQILGQKVEFLVSFYNNEISEKSEIFDDQFSVERPDGSNFTLKIRSTKLEDSAMYFCASSESYYGYTFGSGTRLTVV.

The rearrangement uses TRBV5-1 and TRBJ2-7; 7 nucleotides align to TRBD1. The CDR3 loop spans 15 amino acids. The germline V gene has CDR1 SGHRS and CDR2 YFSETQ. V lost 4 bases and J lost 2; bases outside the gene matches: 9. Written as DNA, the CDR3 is TGCGCCAGCAGCCGCACGGACAGGCCAACCTACGAGCAGTACTTC. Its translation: CASSRTDRPTYEQYF.

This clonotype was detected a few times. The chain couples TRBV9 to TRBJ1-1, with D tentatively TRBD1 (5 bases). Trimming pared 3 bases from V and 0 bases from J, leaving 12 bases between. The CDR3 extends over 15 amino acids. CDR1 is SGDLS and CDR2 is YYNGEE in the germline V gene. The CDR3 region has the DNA TGTGCCAGCAGCGCTTCCTTGGGACTGAACACTGAAGCTTTCTTT. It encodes CASSASLGLNTEAFF.

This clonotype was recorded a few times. CDR3 DNA: TGTGCCAGCAGTTACGGGGCGAAAATGAATTCACCCCTCCACTTT. Encoded protein: CASSYGAKMNSPLHF. The rearrangement uses TRBV6-5 and TRBJ1-6, with D perhaps matching TRBD1 (5 bases). The CDR3 totals 15 residues. The ends were cut back, 2 bases at V and 7 bases at J, with 12 bases in the middle. Germline-derived CDR1 and CDR2 are MNHEY and SVGAGI.

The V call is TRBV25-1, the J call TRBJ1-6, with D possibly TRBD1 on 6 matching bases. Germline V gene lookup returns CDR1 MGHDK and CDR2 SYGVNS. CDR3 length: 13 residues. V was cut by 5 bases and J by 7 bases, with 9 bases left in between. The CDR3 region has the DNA TGTGCCAGCAGTACCAGGGGAAATTCACCCCTCCACTTT. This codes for CASSTRGNSPLHF.

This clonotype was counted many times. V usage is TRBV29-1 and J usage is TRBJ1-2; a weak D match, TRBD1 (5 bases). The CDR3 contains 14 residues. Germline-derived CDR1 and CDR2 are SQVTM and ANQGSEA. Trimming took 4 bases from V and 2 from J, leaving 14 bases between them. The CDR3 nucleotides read TGCAGCGTTGCCGACACGCGGGGGAACTATGGCTACACCTTC. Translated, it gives CSVADTRGNYGYTF.

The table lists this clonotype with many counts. CDR3 bases: TGTGCCAGCACGACAGGGGAGGGTCAGCCCCAGCATTTT. Protein product: CASTTGEGQPQHF. The chain couples TRBV27 to TRBJ1-5, with TRBD1 identical over 8 bases. CDR3 length equals 13 residues. V was pared by 7 bases and J by 6 bases, with 5 bases of the junction left unmatched. Germline-derived CDR1 and CDR2 are MNHEY and SMNVEV (reference sequence).